The clone carrying this TCR beta chain is a singleton in its sample. The record originates from a study of blood T cell repertoires in COVID-19. Across the study: Acute and convalescent COVID-19 specimens originated in the United States, Italy and Spain.

The length of the CDR3 is 17 residues. V lost 5 bases, J lost 7 bases, and 19 bases stayed unmatched. CDR1 and CDR2 from the germline V gene are LNHDA and SQIVND (reference sequence). In the original workflow: Estimation of nucleated cell counts was performed using reference gene primer amplification. Sequencing was performed with immunoSEQ multiplex PCR; in TCRdb, only in-frame clones are kept and a portion is missing. The V and J calls and clone size were taken over from that table, and D and trimming were inferred from the DNA. The profile shows about 200,000 clones, around three quarters of them singletons.

Sequenced: peripheral blood. The TCR comes from a woman in her sixties or seventies with acute or convalescent COVID-19. The chain couples TRBV19 to TRBJ1-2; 7 bases are a match to TRBD1. The CDR3 spells CASSPLGMTGLSSGYTF. For the CDR3, the DNA is TGTGCCAGTAGTCCCCTTGGGATGACAGGGTTGAGCTCTGGCTACACCTTC.